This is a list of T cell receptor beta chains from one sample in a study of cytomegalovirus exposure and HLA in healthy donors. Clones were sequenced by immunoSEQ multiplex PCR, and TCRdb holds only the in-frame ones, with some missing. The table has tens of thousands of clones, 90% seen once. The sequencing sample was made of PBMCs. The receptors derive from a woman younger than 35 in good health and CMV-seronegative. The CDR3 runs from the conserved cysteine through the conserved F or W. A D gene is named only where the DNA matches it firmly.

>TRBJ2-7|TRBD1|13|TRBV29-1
CSVQTGEAYEQYF
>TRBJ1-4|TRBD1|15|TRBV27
CASSSGDRGNEKLFF
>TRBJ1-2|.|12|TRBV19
CASTGVVRGYTF
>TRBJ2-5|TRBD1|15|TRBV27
CASSRQGQAQETQYF
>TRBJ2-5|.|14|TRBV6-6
CASSWGHNQETQYF
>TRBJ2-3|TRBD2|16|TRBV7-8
CASSPRLAGGTDTQYF
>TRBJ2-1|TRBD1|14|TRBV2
CASSADRGINEQFF
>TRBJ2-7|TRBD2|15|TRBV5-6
CASSSDPAGAYEQYF
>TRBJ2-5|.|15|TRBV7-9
CSSSPRTPGLETQYF
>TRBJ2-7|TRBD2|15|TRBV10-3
CAISESRTSSYEQYF
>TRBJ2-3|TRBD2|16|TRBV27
CASSLSVGSGTDTQYF
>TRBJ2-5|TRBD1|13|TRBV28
CASRRQGQETQYF
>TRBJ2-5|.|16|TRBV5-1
CASRSYPAGPQETQYF
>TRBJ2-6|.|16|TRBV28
CASSLLEGAGANVLTF
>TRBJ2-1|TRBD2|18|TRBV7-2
CASSLKTEVAGGPREQFF
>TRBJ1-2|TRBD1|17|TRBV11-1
CASSPDSGQGANYGYTF
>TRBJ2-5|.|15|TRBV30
CAWSAPTESQETQYF
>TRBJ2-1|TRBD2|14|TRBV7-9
CASSSLWAGDEQFF
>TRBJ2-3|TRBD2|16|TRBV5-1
CASSFGREANTDTQYF
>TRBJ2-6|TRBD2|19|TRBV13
CASSPGLAGGYSGANVLTF
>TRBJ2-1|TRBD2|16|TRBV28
CASPPGTSGGYNEQFF
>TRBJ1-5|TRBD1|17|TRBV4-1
CASSQVVSTGGSQPQHF
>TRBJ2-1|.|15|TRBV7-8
CASSLGPGLSNEQFF
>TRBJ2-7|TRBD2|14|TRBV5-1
CASSFGTTFYEQYF
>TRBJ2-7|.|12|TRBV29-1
CSGAAGAGEQYF
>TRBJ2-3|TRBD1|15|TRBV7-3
CASSLDRGGTDTQYF
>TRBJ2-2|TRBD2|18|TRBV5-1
CASSLARSPGLVSGELFF
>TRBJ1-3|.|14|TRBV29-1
CSVGGPANSNTIYF
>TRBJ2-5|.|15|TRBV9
CASSVDSNYQETQYF
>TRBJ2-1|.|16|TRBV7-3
CASSLRQGTLDNEQFF
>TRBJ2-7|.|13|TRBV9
CASSLSTIDEQYF
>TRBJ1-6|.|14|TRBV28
CASSLGRENSPLHF
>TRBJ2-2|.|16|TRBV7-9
CASSLGGGGGTGELFF
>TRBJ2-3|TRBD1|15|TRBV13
CASSLETGATDTQYF
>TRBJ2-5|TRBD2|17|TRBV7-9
CSSSFSVSTSAKETQYF
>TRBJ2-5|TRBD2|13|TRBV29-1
CSVPASGQETQYF
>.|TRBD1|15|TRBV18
CASSPSGQGIGEQYF
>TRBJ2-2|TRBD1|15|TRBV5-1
CASRPGTGPTGELFF
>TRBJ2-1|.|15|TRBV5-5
CASSSRRSSYNEQFF
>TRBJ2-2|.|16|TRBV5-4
CASSREGGANTGELFF
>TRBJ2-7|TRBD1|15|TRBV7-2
CASSSRTGYSYEQYF
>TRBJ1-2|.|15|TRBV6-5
CASSLSLGRVYGYTF
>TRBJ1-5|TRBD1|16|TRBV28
CASSLYYLGGSQPQHF
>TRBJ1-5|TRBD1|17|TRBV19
CASSMRDRGRGNQPQHF
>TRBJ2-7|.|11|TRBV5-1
CASSSSYEQYF